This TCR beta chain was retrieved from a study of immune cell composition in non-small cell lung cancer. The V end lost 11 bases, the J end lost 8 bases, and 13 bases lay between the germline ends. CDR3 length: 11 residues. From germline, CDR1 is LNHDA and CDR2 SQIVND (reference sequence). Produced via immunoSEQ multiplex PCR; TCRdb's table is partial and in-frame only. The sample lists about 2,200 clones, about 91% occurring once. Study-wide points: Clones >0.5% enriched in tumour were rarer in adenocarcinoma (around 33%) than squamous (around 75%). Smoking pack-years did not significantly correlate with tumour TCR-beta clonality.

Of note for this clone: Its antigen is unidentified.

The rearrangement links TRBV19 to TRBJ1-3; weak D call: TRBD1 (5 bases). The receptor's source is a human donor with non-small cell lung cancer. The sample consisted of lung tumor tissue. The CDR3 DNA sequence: TGTGCCGGAAGAACAGGTTACACCATATATTTT. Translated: CAGRTGYTIYF.